These 16 T cell receptor beta chains share one sample of origin, sequenced in a study of T cells in Graves' hyperthyroidism and ophthalmopathy. RNA transcripts yielded amplified TCR beta CDR3 regions. In the first-round RT-PCR of the TCR CDR3, the HTBI primer set was used. From the multiplex PCR reads, TCRdb called clonotypes with MiXCR, one entry per CDR3 protein. The data contain over 250,000 distinct CDR3 sequences, about 25% of them singletons. The sequencing input was blood. These receptors were taken from a man aged 35 to 55 with Graves' hyperthyroidism that later progressed to Graves' ophthalmopathy.

There are a few counts of this clonotype. The chain employs TRBV6-5 and TRBJ1-2; D not certain. In germline, CDR1 is MNHEY, CDR2 SVGAGI. This CDR3 contains 13 residues. The V gene lost 7 bases and the J gene lost 5 bases, with 14 bases spanning the gap. CDR3 region: CASKFGRIYGYTF. The CDR3 DNA follows: TGTGCCAGCAAGTTCGGACGTATATATGGCTACACCTTC.

In its sample, this clonotype was seen many times. The rearrangement links TRBV6-1 to TRBJ1-1, with D possibly TRBD1 on 6 matching bases. The CDR3 covers 13 residues. The V end was cut by 6 bases, the J end by 1 base, with 9 bases between. Germline V gene lookup returns CDR1 MNHNS and CDR2 SASEGT. DNA for the CDR3: TGTGCCAGCAGAGGACAGCCGAACACTGAAGCTTTCTTT. Protein product: CASRGQPNTEAFF.

This clonotype occurred a few times. The V and J genes are TRBV12-3 or TRBV12-4 and TRBJ1-2; D perhaps matches TRBD1 (6 bases). This CDR3 is 14 amino acids long. Trimming left V 6 bases short and J 8 bases short, with 19 bases between. The CDR3: CASRHTQGIGGYTF. The CDR3 nucleotides read TGTGCCAGCAGGCACACACAGGGAATAGGAGGCTACACCTTC.

The chain employs TRBV30 and TRBJ2-3; D perhaps matches TRBD2 (6 bases). The V and J ends lost 3 bases and 0 bases respectively, with 13 bases between them. The CDR3 runs 15 residues. The germline gives CDR1 GTSNPN, CDR2 SVGIG (reference sequence). CDR3 in DNA: TGTGCCTGGAGATCTCTAGCGCCCAGCACAGATACGCAGTATTTT. Translation gives CAWRSLAPSTDTQYF. Using reference TRBV30 and TRBJ2-3 for the parts outside the CDR3, the full variable domain is SQTIHQWPATLVQPVGSPLSLECTVEGTSNPNLYWYRQAAGRGLQLLFYSVGIGQISSEVPQNLSASRPQDRQFILSSKKLLLSDSGFYLCAWRSLAPSTDTQYFGPGTRLTVL.

In its sample, this clonotype was seen many times. Relative to the germline gene, one junction end is altered; a read error may explain this. The chain has TRBV6-1 and TRBJ2-5; TRBD1 might be the D (5 bases). Germline V gives CDR1 MNHNS, CDR2 SASEGT. The CDR3 runs to 15 residues. DNA of the CDR3: TGTGCCGGCAGCCTCCTCAGGGAACGGGTTGGGACCCAGTACTTC. Translating gives CAGSLLRERVGTQYF.

This clonotype came up once. This CDR3 is CASSAGGGNGYTF. The CDR3 bases are TGTGCCAGCAGTGCCGGAGGGGGCAATGGCTACACCTTC. V is TRBV6-1 and J is TRBJ1-2; TRBD1 agrees at 7 bases. Germline CDR1 MNHNS, CDR2 SASEGT. This CDR3 is built from 13 residues. The V segment lost 4 bases and the J segment 6 bases; nucleotides outside the gene matches: 5.

In DNA form, the CDR3 reads TGTGCCAGCAGTGGAAATCCGGGGAGCGGGGAGCTGTTTTTT. As protein: CASSGNPGSGELFF. The V call is TRBV2, the J call TRBJ2-2; possibly TRBD2 for D (5 bases). The CDR3 sequence is 14 residues long. Germline V CDR1 and CDR2: SNHLY, FYNNEI. Trimming stripped 4 bases from V and 7 bases from J, with 13 bases between. Using reference TRBV2 and TRBJ2-2 for the parts outside the CDR3, the full variable domain is EPEVTQTPSHQVTQMGQEVILRCVPISNHLYFYWYRQILGQKVEFLVSFYNNEISEKSEIFDDQFSVERPDGSNFTLKIRSTKLEDSAMYFCASSGNPGSGELFFGEGSRLTVL.

In this sample, this clonotype turned up many times. The chain has TRBV6-1 and TRBJ2-7; 7 nucleotides agree with TRBD2. CDR1 MNHNS and CDR2 SASEGT come from the germline V gene. V shed 2 bases and J 3 bases; nucleotides not matched to a gene: 10. The CDR3 has 16 amino acids. CDR3 sequence: CASSENLAGSVYEQYF. The DNA for the CDR3 is TGTGCCAGCAGTGAAAACTTAGCGGGTTCCGTCTACGAGCAGTACTTC.

This clonotype was picked up many times. The chain couples TRBV5-4 to TRBJ2-5, with 12 nucleotides matching TRBD2. In germline, CDR1 is SGHNT, CDR2 YYREEE (reference sequence). Trimming at V came to 4 bases and at J to 5 bases, leaving 9 bases not matched to a gene. This CDR3 is 16 amino acids long. CDR3 amino acids: CASSERLAGEMETQYF. The CDR3 DNA reads as TGTGCCAGCAGCGAAAGACTAGCGGGAGAAATGGAGACCCAGTACTTC.

This clonotype was counted at least ten times. V is TRBV7-2 and J is TRBJ2-7, with TRBD2 matching over 8 bases. Trimming took 4 bases from V and 2 from J; bases not matched to a gene: 19. This CDR3 contains 19 residues. Germline V CDR1 and CDR2: SGHTA, FQGNSA. This CDR3 is CASSWGVYREGPFAYEQYF. In DNA, the CDR3 is TGTGCCAGCAGCTGGGGCGTATATCGGGAGGGCCCCTTTGCCTACGAGCAGTACTTC.

There are many counts of this clonotype. V and J are TRBV6-5 and TRBJ2-7, with TRBD2 matching over 10 bases. CDR3 length: 14 residues. The germline V gene encodes CDR1 MNHEY and CDR2 SVGAGI. Trimming cost V 4 bases and J 4 bases; bases outside gene matches: 4. CDR3 region: CASSFDSGRYEQYF. CDR3 coding DNA: TGTGCCAGCAGTTTCGATAGCGGGAGGTACGAGCAGTACTTC.

Many counts were recorded for this clonotype. The chain combines TRBV5-5 with TRBJ1-1, with a tentative D call TRBD1 (5 bases). CDR3 length: 14 amino acids. Trimming took off 4 bases at V and 0 bases at J, with 10 bases between the two ends. Germline V gives CDR1 SGHKS, CDR2 YYEKEE (reference sequence). The CDR3 DNA sequence: TGTGCCAGCAGCGCCAGGGCCCTGAACACTGAAGCTTTCTTT. Amino acid sequence: CASSARALNTEAFF.

This clonotype appeared many times. This rearrangement joins TRBV2 to TRBJ2-7; no clear D gene. This CDR3 comprises 11 residues. Germline CDR1 SNHLY, CDR2 FYNNEI. V lost 5 bases, J lost 4 bases, and 6 bases lay in between. DNA for the CDR3: TGTGCCAGCAGTCTACAATACGAGCAGTACTTC. It is translated as CASSLQYEQYF.

This clonotype was detected ten times or more. This chain uses TRBV11-2 with TRBJ2-7; 7 nucleotides align to TRBD2. Germline loops: CDR1 SGHAT, CDR2 FQNNGV. V lost 2 bases to trimming and J lost 2 bases; unmatched junction nucleotides: 3. The CDR3 runs to 14 residues. This chain's CDR3 is CASSLPGGAYEQYF. CDR3 DNA sequence: TGTGCCAGCAGCTTACCGGGAGGAGCCTACGAGCAGTACTTC.

This clonotype was recorded at least ten times. This chain joins TRBV20-1 and TRBJ1-5; possible D gene TRBD1, 5 bases. Germline V gives CDR1 DFQATT, CDR2 SNEGSKA (reference sequence). This CDR3 is built from 16 residues. V shed 8 bases and J shed 4 bases, with 24 bases lying between them. The DNA for the CDR3 is TGCAGTATACCTTGGACGGGACGGGGCTCAAATCAGCCCCAGCATTTT. This sequence encodes CSIPWTGRGSNQPQHF.

Ten or more counts support this clonotype. The chain carries TRBV6-1 and TRBJ1-1; D not resolved. The CDR3 loop spans 15 amino acids. Germline V gene data show CDR1 as MNHNS and CDR2 as SASEGT. The ends were cut back, 3 bases at V and 3 bases at J, with 14 bases in the middle. The CDR3 reads CASSESPPGDTEAFF. DNA for the CDR3: TGTGCCAGCAGTGAGTCTCCCCCCGGGGACACTGAAGCTTTCTTT.